This T cell receptor (beta chain) was obtained from a study of PD-1 blockade in mismatch repair-deficient tumors. The study, taken as a whole, reports: After pembrolizumab, tumor-resident clones rose rapidly, then generally contracted before radiologic responses.

The CDR3 is made up of 13 amino acids. Germline CDR1 reads KGHSH; CDR2 reads LQKENI. V shed 4 bases, J shed 8 bases, and the junction held 3 bases outside the gene matches. This clone was seen just once. Its antigen is unidentified. This table comes from immunoSEQ multiplex PCR, and its TCRdb copy is limited to in-frame clones, with some not included. The table records 30,000 to 45,000 clones, 75% to 90% of them present only once. The receptor's source is an adult with mismatch repair-deficient cancer. The rearrangement joins TRBV18 to TRBJ1-5, with 9 bases aligning to TRBD1. Sequencing used PBMCs, obtained around 40 weeks after starting pembrolizumab. The CDR3 is CASSRDREEPQHF. The CDR3 bases are TGTGCCAGCTCACGGGACAGGGAGGAGCCCCAGCATTTT.